This T cell receptor beta chain came from a study of cytomegalovirus exposure and HLA in healthy donors. Study-wide points: Presence/absence results assume similar sequencing depth per donor, which may not hold. Common viral pathogens (according to a later analysis) appeared linked to several of the most significant clusters. Sequencing likely generated an artifact that appeared as a cluster of highly shared sequence variants.

Amplification used 60 Vbeta primers and 13 Jbeta primers. Assay used: immunoSEQ multiplex PCR; TCRdb lists only in-frame clones, some missing. This table has over 95,000 clones, around four fifths appearing once. The CDR3 covers 17 residues. Germline trimming cut 4 bases from V and 3 bases from J; bases unmatched to any gene: 8. From germline, CDR1 is SGDLS and CDR2 YYNGEE. These donors, healthy bone marrow donors, were studied. In its sample, this clone was seen a few times. Its antigen is undetermined. Specimen: PBMCs. The rearrangement joins TRBV9 to TRBJ2-5, with 14 positions matching TRBD2. This clonotype originated in a man aged 35-49 years in good health and CMV-seronegative. CDR3: CASSRNPGLAGEETQYF. CDR3 bases: TGTGCCAGCAGCAGGAACCCGGGACTAGCGGGAGAAGAGACCCAGTACTTC. The whole variable domain, filled in from reference TRBV9 and TRBJ2-5, reads DSGVTQTPKHLITATGQRVTLRCSPRSGDLSVYWYQQSLDQGLQFLIQYYNGEERAKGNILERFSAQQFPDLHSELNLSSLELGDSALYFCASSRNPGLAGEETQYFGPGTRLLVL.